A single sample gave rise to the 6 T cell receptor beta chains below, sequenced in a study of cytomegalovirus exposure and HLA in healthy donors. Profiling relied on immunoSEQ multiplex PCR, and the TCRdb table lists in-frame clones only, not all of them. The sample contains about 140,000 clones, approximately 80% of which appear only once. The sequencing sample was made of PBMCs. The receptors shown here come from a man in his thirties or forties in good health and CMV-seropositive.

This clone appeared a few times. This sequence joins TRBV19 and TRBJ1-2; D is undetermined. The CDR3 sequence is 18 residues long. The V gene's germline CDR1 is LNHDA and CDR2 SQIVND (reference sequence). V gave up 5 bases and J gave up 3 bases, with 25 bases separating them. This CDR3 is CASSLLQVAAPTHYGYTF. For the CDR3, the DNA is TGTGCCAGTAGTCTCTTGCAGGTGGCAGCTCCAACCCACTATGGCTACACCTTC.

V gene TRBV5-1 combines with J gene TRBJ2-5; the match to TRBD1 covers 10 bases. CDR3 length: 15 residues. Trimming cost V 1 base and J 5 bases; bases outside gene matches: 5. Germline V gene lookup returns CDR1 SGHRS and CDR2 YFSETQ. CDR3 protein: CASSLHVTGGETQYF. As DNA, the CDR3 is TGCGCCAGCAGCTTGCATGTGACAGGGGGCGAGACCCAGTACTTC. Full variable domain (rest looked up from reference TRBV5-1 and TRBJ2-5): KAGVTQTPRYLIKTRGQQVTLSCSPISGHRSVSWYQQTPGQGLQFLFEYFSETQRNKGNFPGRFSGRQFSNSRSEMNVSTLELGDSALYLCASSLHVTGGETQYFGPGTRLLVL.

The genes are TRBV2 and TRBJ2-6; the match to TRBD2 covers 13 bases. This CDR3 contains 18 residues. Germline CDR1 reads SNHLY; CDR2 reads FYNNEI. J lost 0 bases, V lost 4 bases, and 3 bases had no gene match. CDR3: CASSGLAGGTSGANVLTF. The CDR3 DNA reads TGTGCCAGCAGTGGACTAGCGGGGGGTACCTCTGGGGCCAACGTCCTGACTTTC.

This CDR3 reads CASSPASGAYEQYF. CDR3 nucleotide sequence: TGTGCCAGCAGCCCGGCTAGCGGCGCTTACGAGCAGTACTTC. The chain joins TRBV5-5 to TRBJ2-7; 7 bases are shared with TRBD2. CDR3 length: 14 residues. Germline loops: CDR1 SGHKS, CDR2 YYEKEE (reference sequence). V shed 4 bases and J 4 bases; nucleotides not matched to a gene: 8.

This clone was seen more than once but under ten times. The chain links TRBV7-9 to TRBJ1-6, with no clear D. Germline V lookup: CDR1 SEHNR, CDR2 FQNEAQ (reference sequence). V dropped 3 bases and J dropped 7 bases, with 7 bases sitting between them. CDR3 length: 13 residues. The CDR3 spells CASSFGENSPLHF. DNA of the CDR3: TGTGCCAGCAGCTTCGGGGAGAATTCACCCCTCCACTTT.

This chain uses TRBV7-8 with TRBJ2-5; 8 bases match TRBD1. CDR3 size: 14 residues. Trimming removed 6 bases from V and 4 bases from J; junction bases left unmatched: 7. Germline lookup yields CDR1 SGHVS and CDR2 FQNEAQ. CDR3 residues: CASSRTGWRETQYF. CDR3 DNA: TGTGCCAGCAGTCGGACAGGGTGGCGAGAGACCCAGTACTTC.